Listed below are T cell receptor beta chains from one sample, sequenced in a study of blood T cell repertoires in COVID-19. Generated by immunoSEQ multiplex PCR, the TCRdb table keeps only in-frame clones and is missing some. The sample records roughly 500,000 clones, 88% being singletons. Material: PBMCs or T cells enriched from blood (not recorded which). The receptors were gathered from a woman between 40 and 50 years old who had recovered from COVID-19. The CDR3 runs from the conserved cysteine through the conserved F or W. The order of the fields is V gene, J gene, CDR3 protein.

TRBV11-3	TRBJ2-1	CASSLGLTSGGHNEQFF
TRBV7-6	TRBJ1-3	CASSLVYSTGNTIYF
TRBV27	TRBJ2-5	CASSPRIDRVLGTQYF
TRBV6-5	TRBJ2-1	CASSFGGRASNEQFF
TRBV12-3/TRBV12-4	TRBJ2-5	CASSLAEEETQYF
TRBV7-8	TRBJ2-7	CASSLGLAGAYRNEQYF
TRBV29-1	TRBJ1-2	CSVQGLFGYTF
TRBV19	TRBJ1-1	CASSGPQGARRAFF
TRBV2	TRBJ1-1	CASSESGVGTEAFF
TRBV7-9	TRBJ1-2	CASSSTGRGEWNYGYTF
TRBV6-2/TRBV6-3	TRBJ2-1	CASSLPPGQGSPGREQFF
TRBV7-9	TRBJ2-3	CASSLDRYRDSTDTQYF
TRBV4-3	TRBJ2-5	CASSQALLKETQYF
TRBV5-1	TRBJ1-1	CASSLAGETEAFF
TRBV7-9	TRBJ2-7	CASSFTLDEQYF
TRBV24-1	TRBJ2-1	CATGTSGIYEQFF
TRBV19	TRBJ2-1	CASSSPHADRSYNEQFF
TRBV30	TRBJ1-1	CAWSILTGTGEENTEAFF
TRBV27	TRBJ2-1	CASSYSISGNYNEQFF